This T cell receptor (beta chain) was obtained from a study of vaccination and CD4 T cells after COVID-19. This clonotype turned up a few times. Its specificity is unknown. Sequencing of the DNA from cultured CD4+ T cells was carried out with the Oncomine TCR Beta short-read assay. Genomic DNA was extracted from cultured CD4+ T cells. MiXCR was run by TCRdb on the PCR reads, yielding one entry per CDR3 protein. Here the sample spans about 8,300 distinct CDR3 sequences, about three quarters being singletons. This CDR3 comprises 12 residues. V was pared by 4 bases and J by 5 bases, with 8 bases between. Germline CDR1 is MNHEY and CDR2 is SVGAGI. Treatment in this sample: 10-day PBMC culture with coronavirus spike peptide pools or control peptides (ViraFEST assay). ViraFEST relied on peptide pools to expand antigen-specific T cells; the TCRs were sequenced afterward. Fresh replacement IL-2 medium substituted for half the medium on days 3 and 7.

The V and J genes are TRBV6-5 and TRBJ1-1; D remains ambiguous. The receptor's source is a human donor who had recovered from COVID-19. Input material: CD4+ T cells from blood, cultured in vitro. CDR3: CASSSQRTEAFF. The CDR3 region has the DNA TGTGCCAGCAGTTCACAGCGAACTGAAGCTTTCTTT.